This TCR beta chain is from a study of blood T cell repertoires in COVID-19. Overall study: Donors in the United States, Italy and Spain gave samples during acute or convalescent COVID-19. From T cells, B-cell-depleted T cells, or PBMCs came the material, which was cDNA or gDNA.

The CDR3 is 12 residues long. Trimming pared 9 bases from V and 6 bases from J, leaving 15 bases between. In the original workflow: Reference gene primer amplification gave nucleated cell count estimates. Sequencing used immunoSEQ multiplex PCR; TCRdb keeps in-frame clones, though not all of them. That table supplies the V and J calls and clone size; D and trimming were determined from the DNA. The sample records approximately 14,000 clones, about 84% being singletons. This clone is labeled as medium-sized. The V and J genes are TRBV12-3 or TRBV12-4 and TRBJ2-7, with D possibly being TRBD1 (6 bases). The sample comprised peripheral blood. The sequence was obtained from a human donor in a cohort sampled during active COVID-19. CDR3 coding DNA: TGTGCCAGTAGGGGTCAGGGGCCCGAGCAGTACTTC. Its translation is CASRGQGPEQYF.